This entry lists 5 T cell receptor beta chains sequenced from one sample in a study of cytomegalovirus exposure and HLA in healthy donors. Use of 60 Vbeta and 13 Jbeta primers characterized the PCR. TCRdb keeps only in-frame clones here, not all; method: immunoSEQ multiplex PCR. There are 150,000 to 200,000 clones in the sample; around four fifths occur only once, and roughly 1.3% lies in the top ten. Sequences were obtained from PBMCs. These receptors all come from a man aged 25-45 years in good health and CMV-seronegative.

V and J are TRBV19 and TRBJ2-7, with D unclear. This CDR3 comprises 15 residues. V gave up 5 bases and J gave up 5 bases, with 19 bases separating them. Germline V gives CDR1 LNHDA, CDR2 SQIVND (reference sequence). The CDR3 is CASSSPSRMVHEQYF. The DNA of the CDR3 is TGTGCCAGTAGTTCCCCCAGCAGGATGGTCCACGAGCAGTACTTC.

The J gene is TRBJ1-2, the V gene TRBV7-2; D gene ambiguous. The CDR3 totals 14 residues. Trimming removed 3 bases from V and 2 bases from J, with 10 bases in between. Germline loops: CDR1 SGHTA, CDR2 FQGNSA. The CDR3 bases are TGTGCCAGCAGCTTCCCTCCAGTCAACTATGGCTACACCTTC. Its protein is CASSFPPVNYGYTF.

V gene TRBV27 combines with J gene TRBJ2-3, with 11 bases lining up with TRBD2. The CDR3 loop spans 14 amino acids. After removal of 2 bases from V and 5 bases from J, the junction contained 0 bases not matched to a gene. CDR1 and CDR2 (germline): MNHEY, SMNVEV (reference sequence). CDR3 amino acids: CASSLLAGGDTQYF. The CDR3 bases are TGTGCCAGCAGTTTACTAGCGGGGGGAGATACGCAGTATTTT.

The CDR3 spells CASSAGVSSYNEQFF. CDR3 sequence (DNA): TGTGCCAGCAGCGCGGGCGTAAGCTCCTACAATGAGCAGTTCTTC. This chain links TRBV7-2 with TRBJ2-1, with D possibly being TRBD2 (5 bases). This CDR3 has 15 residues. Per germline, CDR1 SGHTA and CDR2 FQGNSA. V was clipped by 5 bases and J by 0 bases, with 11 bases between them. Variable domain in full (rest from reference TRBV7-2 and TRBJ2-1): GAGVSQSPSNKVTEKGKDVELRCDPISGHTALYWYRQSLGQGLEFLIYFQGNSAPDKSGLPSDRFSAERTGGSVSTLTIQRTQQEDSAVYLCASSAGVSSYNEQFFGPGTRLTVL.

The genes are TRBV7-9 and TRBJ1-2; D may be TRBD1 (6 bases). The CDR3 sequence is 13 residues long. V lost 4 bases to trimming and J lost 2 bases, with 8 bases between them. The germline V gene has CDR1 SEHNR and CDR2 FQNEAQ (reference sequence). CDR3 residues: CASSSGQNYGYTF. CDR3 coding DNA: TGTGCCAGCAGCTCCGGACAGAACTATGGCTACACCTTC.